A selection of T cell receptor beta chains follows, all from one sample in a study of CD8 T cells in ankylosing spondylitis. TCRdb analysed the 5' RACE reads with MiXCR anew, one entry per CDR3 protein. The sample includes 210,000 or so distinct CDR3 sequences, 7.5% to 9.5% of them seen just once. Source material: blood, either unsorted or a sorted T cell fraction (not recorded which). All receptors come from a female donor with ankylosing spondylitis or in good health (not recorded which). CDR3s include the opening cysteine and the closing phenylalanine or tryptophan. The D gene is left open where the match is weak. Not all rows give a size; the values are once, few, many and, for expanded clones, a class.

TRBV24-1	TRBJ2-3	many	.	CATSDYTGADTQYF	TGTGCCACCAGTGATTATACGGGAGCAGATACGCAGTATTTT
TRBV12-3/TRBV12-4	TRBJ1-2	many	.	CASSPPGDYGYTF	TGTGCCAGCAGCCCCCCGGGGGACTATGGCTACACCTTC
TRBV12-3/TRBV12-4	TRBJ1-4	many	.	CASSTTGRVLFF	TGTGCCAGCAGTACTACCGGCCGGGTACTGTTTTTT
TRBV7-2	TRBJ1-3	many	.	CASSPVIGSGNTIYF	TGTGCCAGCAGCCCGGTGATAGGCTCTGGAAACACCATATATTTT
TRBV7-2	TRBJ1-4	.	TRBD1	CASSRQGINEKLFF	TGTGCCAGCAGCCGACAGGGAATTAATGAAAAACTGTTTTTT
TRBV20-1	TRBJ2-1	many	TRBD2	CSAPTPGGNEQFF	TGCAGTGCACCAACCCCGGGGGGCAATGAGCAGTTCTTC
TRBV4-1	TRBJ1-5	.	TRBD1	CASSHPGTGAPQHF	TGCGCCAGCAGCCACCCCGGGACAGGCGCCCCCCAGCATTTT
TRBV2	TRBJ2-3	few	.	CASSERTSRLTDTQYF	TGTGCCAGCAGTGAACGGACTTCGCGCCTTACAGATACGCAGTATTTT
TRBV7-2	TRBJ2-1	many	TRBD1	CASITYPDRHGGEQFF	TGTGCCAGCATCACCTACCCGGACAGGCATGGCGGTGAGCAGTTCTTC
TRBV5-1	TRBJ2-3	many	.	CASSSRETDTQYF	TGCGCCAGCAGCTCCCGGGAGACAGATACGCAGTATTTT
TRBV28	TRBJ2-7	many	.	CASSSTGGRSYEQYF	TGTGCCAGCAGTTCCACCGGGGGCAGGTCCTACGAGCAGTACTTC
TRBV6-1	TRBJ2-7	many	TRBD1	CASRRGDRGVSEQYF	TGTGCCAGCAGAAGGGGGGACAGGGGGGTCTCCGAGCAGTACTTC
TRBV4-2	TRBJ2-2	many	.	CASSQDRTSTGELFF	TGTGCCAGCAGCCAAGATAGGACCTCCACCGGGGAGCTGTTTTTT
TRBV5-1	TRBJ2-1	many	TRBD2	CASSLEPSGRASDEQFF	TGCGCCAGCAGCTTGGAGCCTAGCGGGAGGGCCAGCGATGAGCAGTTCTTC
TRBV6-2/TRBV6-3	TRBJ2-7	many	.	CASRQHTEYEQYF	TGTGCCAGCCGTCAGCACACCGAATACGAGCAGTACTTC
TRBV20-1	TRBJ2-3	many	TRBD2	CSAKGSGKDTQYF	TGCAGTGCTAAGGGTAGCGGGAAAGATACGCAGTATTTT
TRBV7-2	TRBJ2-3	few	.	CASRAVTDTQYF	TGTGCCAGCAGAGCAGTCACAGATACGCAGTATTTT
TRBV24-1	TRBJ2-3	many	TRBD1	CATSDRTGRSDTQYF	TGTGCCACCAGTGACCGGACAGGGAGGTCAGATACGCAGTATTTT
TRBV10-2	TRBJ2-1	many	TRBD2	CAASGTSGMRNEQFF	TGCGCCGCCTCCGGGACTAGCGGGATGAGGAATGAGCAGTTCTTC
TRBV7-9	TRBJ2-7	few	.	CASSYDGIDGPYEQYF	TGTGCCAGCAGCTATGATGGCATCGACGGTCCCTACGAGCAGTACTTC
TRBV20-1	TRBJ1-6	few	.	CSARGSQGGSPLHF	TGCAGTGCTAGAGGATCCCAGGGTGGGTCACCCCTCCACTTT
TRBV9	TRBJ2-1	.	TRBD2	CASSDAAGGRWNEQFF	TGTGCCAGCAGCGATGCAGCGGGAGGTAGGTGGAATGAGCAGTTCTTC
TRBV29-1	TRBJ2-5	many	TRBD1	CSVAGGGGVETQYF	TGCAGCGTTGCAGGGGGCGGTGGTGTGGAGACCCAGTACTTC
TRBV5-1	TRBJ2-2	many	.	CASSWGGQNTGELFF	TGCGCCAGCAGCTGGGGAGGACAGAACACCGGGGAGCTGTTTTTT
TRBV9	TRBJ2-1	many	.	CASSPPTGQNNEQFF	TGTGCCAGCAGCCCCCCTACGGGGCAGAACAATGAGCAGTTCTTC
TRBV9	TRBJ2-4	many	.	CASSPGRGIAKNIQYF	TGTGCCAGCAGCCCAGGGCGGGGAATCGCCAAAAACATTCAGTACTTC
TRBV4-2	TRBJ1-1	many	.	CASSQEARRNTEAFF	TGTGCCAGCAGCCAAGAAGCCAGGCGGAACACTGAAGCTTTCTTT
TRBV5-1	TRBJ1-4	many	.	CASSPVGQGEKLFF	TGCGCCAGCAGCCCTGTGGGGCAAGGTGAAAAACTGTTTTTT
TRBV7-9	TRBJ2-7	.	.	CASSPTGYEQCF	TGTGCCAGCAGCCCAACAGGGTACGAGCAGTGCTTC
TRBV7-8	TRBJ2-3	.	TRBD2	CASSLALLAVVADTQYF	TGTGCCAGCAGCTTAGCCTTGCTAGCGGTAGTGGCAGATACGCAGTATTTT
TRBV6-1	TRBJ2-5	many	TRBD2	CASRVGLAVETQYF	TGTGCCAGCAGGGTGGGACTAGCGGTAGAGACCCAGTACTTC
TRBV9	TRBJ2-1	many	.	CASSARNEQFF	TGTGCCAGCAGCGCACGAAATGAGCAGTTCTTC